This T cell receptor (beta chain) is drawn from a study of CD8+CD57+ T cells in acquired aplastic anemia. About this clonotype: What it recognizes is unknown.

The germline V gene encodes CDR1 SGDLS and CDR2 YYNGEE. V was pared by 1 base and J by 4 bases, with 5 bases of the junction left unmatched. The CDR3 length is 15 residues. The study, taken as a whole, reports: Patients and controls shared twenty-nine CD8+ CDR3 sequences.

Investigators profiled TCR beta VDJ and CDR3 from genomic DNA template. From the reads, TCRdb called clonotypes with MiXCR, one entry per CDR3 protein. Among a few hundred thousand distinct CDR3 sequences, approximately 56% were seen once, and the ten largest hold under 8.5%. This TCR was recovered from a human donor with severe aplastic anemia or a healthy control (not recorded which). V gene TRBV9 combines with J gene TRBJ2-3, with 8 bases lining up with TRBD2. The sequenced material came from sorted CD4+, CD8+, or CD8+CD57+ T cells (not recorded which) from PBMCs. The DNA for the CDR3 is TGTGCCAGCAGCGTACAAGGGACTAGAGCAGATACGCAGTATTTT. This codes for CASSVQGTRADTQYF.